This T cell receptor beta chain was profiled in a study of blood T cell repertoires in COVID-19. Looking at the study overall: Specimens from acute and convalescent COVID-19 originated in the United States, Italy and Spain. Sample material is recorded as cDNA or gDNA derived from T cells, B-cell-depleted T cells, or PBMCs.

In the original analysis: Nucleated cell counts were estimated from reference gene primer amplification. The data were produced by immunoSEQ multiplex PCR, yet TCRdb's version contains in-frame clones alone and is incomplete. V and J calls and clone size come straight from that table; D and trimming were deduced from the DNA. The sample holds a few hundred thousand clones, about 90% seen once. Trimming cost V 2 bases and J 4 bases, with 9 bases left between them. The CDR3 is made up of 14 amino acids. Germline V gene data show CDR1 as LNHNV and CDR2 as YYDKDF (reference sequence). This TCR was recovered from a man between 60 and 75 years old with acute or convalescent COVID-19. The sequenced material came from peripheral blood. The V gene is TRBV15, the J gene TRBJ1-5, with D maybe TRBD1 (6 bases). CDR3 protein: CATSRSGTNQPQHF. In DNA form, the CDR3 reads TGTGCCACCAGCAGATCAGGGACAAATCAGCCCCAGCATTTT. The entire variable domain, with the rest obtained from reference TRBV15 and TRBJ1-5, is as follows: DAMVIQNPRYQVTQFGKPVTLSCSQTLNHNVMYWYQQKSSQAPKLLFHYYDKDFNNEADTPDNFQSRRPNTSFCFLDIRSPGLGDTAMYLCATSRSGTNQPQHFGDGTRLSIL.